Sequencing of this T cell receptor beta chain was carried out in a study of Ad26.COV2.S vaccination and SARS-CoV-2 variants (dated by TCRdb to the early 2020s). Regarding the study in general: Vaccine-arm donors came from COV1001, a multicentre, randomized, double-blind, placebo-controlled phase I-IIa trial of Ad26.COV2.S in healthy adults. Throughout the experiments and outcome assessment, investigators stayed blinded to trial group allocation. Trial participants were randomized into five groups of five: low-dose or high-dose Ad26.COV2.S given once or twice, or placebo on both occasions. A total of approximately 32 samples were included in the TCR-sequenced set, comprising roughly 19 Ad26.COV2.S vaccine recipients, 5 placebo recipients and 8 SARS-CoV-2 convalescent individuals. TCRbeta repertoire sequencing was used to assess the specificity and breadth of SARS-CoV-2-reactive T cell receptors after Ad26.COV2.S vaccination. Ad26.COV2.S was administered intramuscularly at 5 x 10^10 or 1 x 10^11 viral particles, either as a single shot or as two shots given 56 days apart. Results the study describes overall, beyond this receptor: After vaccination, substantial breadth of spike-specific CD8+ and CD4+ T cell responses was reported. The authors noted that total T cell responses may have been underestimated by the TCR breadth and depth analyses. The study lacked the statistical power to compare responses across vaccine doses or regimens. Vaccine and placebo recipients had similar non-spike TCR breadth, a finding consistent with the vaccine containing only spike. Spike-specific TCR breadth was higher in Ad26.COV2.S recipients than in placebo recipients (P = 0.0014).

The junction carries 18 bases between V and J, which are trimmed by 3 bases and 5 bases respectively. Sequences KGHDR (CDR1) and SFDVKD (CDR2) are obtained from the germline V gene. Its CDR3 holds 16 amino acids, cysteine through phenylalanine. Only the CDR3 portion is preserved as DNA: 48 bases, with reading frame beginning at the first base. About this clone: Its antigen target is currently unknown. One base away there is no much larger clone; base qualities are not given.

TCRbeta CDR3 regions were sequenced with the immunoSEQ Assay. After extraction, genomic DNA underwent amplification by bias-controlled multiplex PCR, followed by high-throughput sequencing. In the authors' own workflow: To quantify the absolute abundance of each unique TCRbeta CDR3 region, sequences were collapsed and filtered. T cell fraction was estimated by normalizing TCRbeta template counts to usable DNA, with usable DNA measured through amplification of reference genes found in all nucleated cells. Repertoire TCRs were annotated as SARS-CoV-2-specific when V gene, CDR3 amino acid sequence and J gene were exactly matched to a known reactive TCR set. MIRA supplied the reference SARS-CoV-2 TCR set, which was filtered for enrichment in COVID-19-positive ImmuneCODE repertoires so that public or cross-reactive TCRs were removed. Based on the MIRA antigens, annotated TCRs were further analysed at the level of specific ORF or position within ORF. Breadth was defined as annotated unique rearrangements over total unique productive rearrangements; depth was the summed frequency of those rearrangements. Two-sided Wilcoxon rank-sum tests were used to compare TCR breadth between groups. The source is immuneACCESS, and TCRdb retained only in-frame sequences with V and J called. Part of the clones is not carried over; for the studies checked, unresolved V genes explain less than half of this, and the remainder is unexplained. V, J and clone size are those of that table, while D and trimming were read from the DNA. The sample records approximately 480,000 clones, 70% to 90% of which are singletons. Jointly, the top ten make up about 13% of the sample.

In the paper's terms, the treatment or condition label means: about 20 received Ad26.COV2.S at low or high dose, single or two shots; about 5 received placebo; per-sample allocation not given. For vaccine and placebo recipients, the sequenced repertoires came from samples collected on day 63 after the first injection. In Cohort 1b, 25 or so adults aged 18-55 years were enrolled at a single site in Boston, USA, between 29 July and 7 August 2020. Ad26.COV2.S was a replication-incompetent adenovirus type 26 vector expressing a prefusion-stabilized SARS-CoV-2 spike protein from the original Wuhan strain.

Here the sequenced sample was peripheral blood, taken in a trial of Ad26.COV2.S vaccine versus placebo. The TCR comes from a person between 18 and 60 years old who received the Ad26.COV2.S COVID-19 vaccine or a placebo. The rearrangement combines TRBV24-1 with TRBJ2-5, with the D gene not clear enough to name. Here is the DNA: TGTGCCACCAGTGATGTTTTGGGTCCAAGTGGGGAGACCCAGTACTTC. Translation gives CATSDVLGPSGETQYF.